A single sample is the source of the 17 T cell receptor beta chains below, sequenced in a study of blood T cell repertoires in COVID-19. Only in-frame clones appear in the TCRdb table, and some are missing; sequencing was by immunoSEQ multiplex PCR. The sample records 35,000 to 40,000 clones, about 85% being singletons. Input material: peripheral blood. The receptors stem from a man in his 60s with COVID-19, enrolled during active disease.

V is TRBV29-1 and J is TRBJ2-3; no clear D gene. CDR1 SQVTM and CDR2 ANQGSEA come from the germline V gene. CDR3 length: 13 amino acids. The V and J ends lost 4 bases and 0 bases respectively, with 8 bases between them. The DNA for the CDR3 is TGCAGCGTTGCCGAAACTAGCACAGATACGCAGTATTTT. Encoded protein: CSVAETSTDTQYF.

This clone has only one observation. The rearrangement joins TRBV30 to TRBJ2-4; TRBD1 aligns across 7 bases. The germline gives CDR1 GTSNPN, CDR2 SVGIG (reference sequence). The CDR3 totals 17 residues. V was clipped by 3 bases and J by 3 bases; unmatched bases: 14. DNA for the CDR3: TGTGCCTGGAGCGCCGGTTACAGGGGCGGCGGCAAAAACATTCAGTACTTC. Translating gives CAWSAGYRGGGKNIQYF.

This chain joins TRBV6-5 and TRBJ1-2; D not certain. Germline CDR1 is MNHEY and CDR2 is SVGAGI. Trimming pared 6 bases from V and 8 bases from J, leaving 13 bases between. This CDR3 comprises 12 residues. CDR3 loop: CASRGGPWGYTF. The CDR3 nucleotides are TGTGCCAGCAGGGGCGGGCCATGGGGCTACACCTTC.

The gene calls are TRBV9 and TRBJ2-1; 13 bases are shared with TRBD2. The germline V gene has CDR1 SGDLS and CDR2 YYNGEE. The CDR3 covers 18 residues. After removal of 4 bases from V and 2 bases from J, the junction contained 9 bases not matched to a gene. CDR3 sequence reads: CASSPRGTSGATYNEQFF. The CDR3 region has the DNA TGTGCCAGCAGCCCACGCGGGACTAGCGGGGCAACCTACAATGAGCAGTTCTTC.

V is TRBV29-1 and J is TRBJ2-5; no reliable D call. Per the germline V gene, CDR1 is SQVTM and CDR2 is ANQGSEA. Trimming removed 2 bases at V and 9 bases at J, with 13 bases between. The CDR3 is 12 residues long. DNA of the CDR3: TGCAGCGTTGAACGCCCAGAGGCTTCCCAGTACTTC. Translation gives CSVERPEASQYF.

J is TRBJ2-1 and V is TRBV7-2, with TRBD2 as a possible D gene (6 bases). The CDR3 extends over 16 amino acids. V lost 0 bases, J lost 5 bases, and 14 bases lay in between. Germline values: CDR1 SGHTA, CDR2 FQGNSA. Here the CDR3 reads CASSLADPGVNNEQFF. The DNA for the CDR3 is TGTGCCAGCAGCTTAGCCGATCCGGGAGTAAACAATGAGCAGTTCTTC.

The rearrangement joins TRBV19 to TRBJ1-2; tentative D call: TRBD1 (5 bases). CDR3 length: 13 residues. V dropped 8 bases and J dropped 4 bases, with 14 bases sitting between them. Germline V gene sequence: CDR1 LNHDA, CDR2 SQIVND (reference sequence). CDR3 amino acids: CASVGGVRYGYTF. As DNA, the CDR3 is TGTGCCAGTGTTGGAGGGGTCCGCTATGGCTACACCTTC.

The V gene is TRBV7-3, the J gene TRBJ2-1; 8 nucleotides line up with TRBD1. Per the germline V gene, CDR1 is SGHTA and CDR2 is FQGTGA. The ends lost 5 bases at V and 7 bases at J; junction bases unmatched: 7. This CDR3 comprises 14 residues. The CDR3 protein is CASSPRTGLNEQFF. CDR3 coding DNA: TGTGCCAGCAGCCCGCGGACAGGGTTAAATGAGCAGTTCTTC.

The chain uses TRBV5-4 and TRBJ1-4; 11 nucleotides align to TRBD1. The CDR3 is 16 amino acids. The ends lost 1 base at V and 7 bases at J; junction bases unmatched: 6. Germline V lookup: CDR1 SGHNT, CDR2 YYREEE (reference sequence). CDR3: CASSLSGTGGGEKLFF. For the CDR3, the DNA is TGTGCCAGCAGCTTGTCCGGGACAGGGGGAGGTGAAAAACTGTTTTTT.

This clone was found once. The V and J genes are TRBV4-2 and TRBJ1-5, with D possibly TRBD1 on 6 matching bases. V was pared by 0 bases and J by 6 bases, with 12 bases between. The germline V gene encodes CDR1 LGHNA and CDR2 YNFKEQ. The CDR3 loop spans 15 amino acids. CDR3 coding DNA: TGTGCCAGCAGCCAAGAAGCGGGGGCTGGTCAGCCCCAGCATTTT. Its translation is CASSQEAGAGQPQHF.

The chain links TRBV11-2 to TRBJ1-1, with D tentatively TRBD1 (6 bases). Trimming took 5 bases from V and 8 from J, leaving 18 bases between them. CDR1 and CDR2 from the germline V gene are SGHAT and FQNNGV. CDR3 length: 14 amino acids. In DNA form, the CDR3 reads TGTGCCAGCAGCCTAAACCGGGACACCAAAGAAGCTTTCTTT. Residues: CASSLNRDTKEAFF.

The gene calls are TRBV5-1 and TRBJ2-1, with 10 positions matching TRBD1. Germline V gives CDR1 SGHRS, CDR2 YFSETQ. Unmatched junction bases numbered 4, after V lost 4 bases and J lost 0 bases. CDR3 length: 16 residues. CDR3 DNA: TGCGCCAGCAGCGGGGGGACAGGGGACTCCTACAATGAGCAGTTCTTC. Translating it yields CASSGGTGDSYNEQFF.

V gene TRBV10-3 combines with J gene TRBJ1-2, with 8 bases identical to TRBD1. Germline CDR1 reads ENHRY; CDR2 reads SYGVKD. Trimming cost V 0 bases and J 4 bases; bases outside gene matches: 4. CDR3 length: 15 residues. CDR3 loop: CAISESWTGSYGYTF. In DNA, the CDR3 is TGTGCCATCAGTGAGTCTTGGACAGGGAGCTATGGCTACACCTTC.

The V and J genes are TRBV4-2 and TRBJ2-7; 8 nucleotides align to TRBD2. CDR1 is LGHNA, CDR2 YNFKEQ, per germline. The CDR3 spans 17 residues. Trimming cost V 0 bases and J 3 bases; bases outside gene matches: 10. In nucleotides, the CDR3 is TGTGCCAGCAGCCAAGAAATCGGCGGGAGGACCTACTACGAGCAGTACTTC. This gives the protein CASSQEIGGRTYYEQYF.

V gene TRBV10-2 combines with J gene TRBJ2-7, with TRBD1 matching over 8 bases. V dropped 2 bases and J dropped 6; count of bases not matched to a gene: 9. Germline V lookup: CDR1 WSHSY, CDR2 SAAADI. The length of the CDR3 is 15 residues. CDR3: CASSEMRSGGFEQYF. CDR3 DNA sequence: TGCGCCAGCAGTGAGATGAGGTCAGGGGGCTTCGAGCAGTACTTC.

This clone was counted once. The genes are TRBV6-5 and TRBJ1-1; D unclear. Deletions cut 6 bases from V and 0 bases from J, with 8 bases between. This CDR3 contains 13 residues. Germline V gene sequence: CDR1 MNHEY, CDR2 SVGAGI. As DNA, the CDR3 is TGTGCCAGCAGAGCTAAGATGAACACTGAAGCTTTCTTT. Translating it yields CASRAKMNTEAFF.

This clone was seen only a few times. CDR3 sequence reads: CASSLGLGDEKLFF. In DNA, the CDR3 is TGTGCCAGCAGCCTTGGGCTCGGGGATGAAAAACTGTTTTTT. The V call is TRBV14, the J call TRBJ1-4; D is unclear. Germline values: CDR1 SGHDN, CDR2 FVKESK. V lost 4 bases and J 6 bases, leaving 12 bases between the germline ends. The CDR3 spans 14 residues.